This T cell receptor (beta chain) was captured by sequencing in a study of blood T cell repertoires in COVID-19. The overall study: The samples span acute and convalescent COVID-19 from the United States, Italy and Spain. PBMCs, B-cell-depleted T cells, or T cells provided the cDNA or gDNA that made up the material.

The table came from immunoSEQ multiplex PCR; TCRdb's copy has only in-frame clones and leaves some out. Here the sample spans about 270,000 clones, roughly 90% being singletons. CDR1 SGHVS and CDR2 FNYEAQ come from the germline V gene. The CDR3 sequence is 15 residues long. Between the trimmed V and J ends, which lost 2 bases and 4 bases, there was a span of 14 bases. Residents of about 25 US areas, aged about 18 to 95 years, made up the participants. This clone was observed once. Sequencing used PBMCs or T cells enriched from blood (not recorded which). The clonotype was recovered from a man aged 40-55 years who had been exposed to COVID-19. The V call is TRBV7-6, the J call TRBJ2-5; D is uncertain. CDR3 DNA: TGTGCCAGCAGCTTAACTCTAGAGCGAGGAGAGACCCAGTACTTC. It translates to CASSLTLERGETQYF.